The clone carrying this TCR beta chain has more than one count but fewer than ten. As yet, its antigen is unknown. From the 5' RACE reads, TCRdb called clonotypes with MiXCR, one entry per CDR3 protein. This table holds a few hundred thousand distinct CDR3 sequences, around 17% found once. The source of the sample is a study of CD8 T cells in ankylosing spondylitis. Study-level points and caveats: Earlier work had already found some motif variants in reactive arthritis synovial fluid and blood. One TCR beta motif, made up of seven to nine highly homologous variants, appeared characteristic of ankylosing spondylitis blood.

The V end was cut by 0 bases, the J end by 1 base, with 13 bases between. The CDR3 length is 15 residues. The germline V gene has CDR1 SQVTM and CDR2 ANQGSEA. The material sequenced was blood, either unsorted or a sorted T cell fraction (not recorded which). The chain carries TRBV29-1 and TRBJ2-7; D not resolved. This receptor was obtained from a male donor with ankylosing spondylitis. CDR3 nucleotide sequence: TGCAGCGTTGAAGATATTGGGCAGGAGTCCTACGAGCAGTACTTC. Its protein is CSVEDIGQESYEQYF.